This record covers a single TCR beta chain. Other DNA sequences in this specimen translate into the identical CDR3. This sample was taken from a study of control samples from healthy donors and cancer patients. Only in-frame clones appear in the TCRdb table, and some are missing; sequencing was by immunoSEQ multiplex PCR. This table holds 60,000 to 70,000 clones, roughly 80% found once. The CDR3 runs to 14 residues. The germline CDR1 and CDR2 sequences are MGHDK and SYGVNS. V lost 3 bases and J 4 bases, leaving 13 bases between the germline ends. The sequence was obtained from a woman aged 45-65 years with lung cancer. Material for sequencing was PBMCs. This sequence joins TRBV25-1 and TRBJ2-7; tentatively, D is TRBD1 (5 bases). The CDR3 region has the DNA TGTGCCAGCAGTGAGGTAGGGGCTTCTTACGAGCAGTACTTC. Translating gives CASSEVGASYEQYF.